Sequencing of this TCR beta chain was carried out in a study of T cell changes during pregnancy in multiple sclerosis. CDR1 is MNHEY and CDR2 is SVGAGI in the germline V gene. This CDR3 comprises 16 residues. V was clipped by 0 bases and J by 1 base, with 13 bases between them. The protocol was immunoSEQ multiplex PCR, while the TCRdb copy is restricted to in-frame clones and leaves out a portion. This sample has nearly 110,000 clones; about nine tenths occur once, and the top ten carry about 0.78%. This clonotype was obtained from a female donor in good health, enrolled as a control in a pregnancy study. Sequencing was performed on peripheral blood, taken in the third trimester of pregnancy. J is TRBJ2-7 and V is TRBV6-5; the D gene is possibly TRBD1 (5 bases). CDR3 DNA: TGTGCCAGCAGTTACTCGCCCCACGACAGATCCTACGAGCAGTACTTC. Translation: CASSYSPHDRSYEQYF.